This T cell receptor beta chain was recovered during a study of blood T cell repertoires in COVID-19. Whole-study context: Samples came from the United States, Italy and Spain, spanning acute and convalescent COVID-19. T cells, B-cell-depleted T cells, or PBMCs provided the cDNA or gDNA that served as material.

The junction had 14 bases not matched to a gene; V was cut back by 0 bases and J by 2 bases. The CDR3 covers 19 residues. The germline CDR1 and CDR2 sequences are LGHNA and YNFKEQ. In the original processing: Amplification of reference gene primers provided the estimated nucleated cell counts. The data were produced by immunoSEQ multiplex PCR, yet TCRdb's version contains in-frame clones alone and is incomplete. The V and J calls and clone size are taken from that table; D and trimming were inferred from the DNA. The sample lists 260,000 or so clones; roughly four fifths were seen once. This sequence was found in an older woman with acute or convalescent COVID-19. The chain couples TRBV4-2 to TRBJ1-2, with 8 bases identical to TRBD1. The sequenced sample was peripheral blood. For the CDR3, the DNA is TGTGCCAGCAGCCAAGAAGCGACAGGGGACTTCTCCCTCAACTATGGCTACACCTTC. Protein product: CASSQEATGDFSLNYGYTF.